Presented here are 19 T cell receptor beta chains from one specimen sequenced in a study of cytomegalovirus exposure and HLA in healthy donors. It was with 60 Vbeta and 13 Jbeta primers that the PCR ran. The protocol was immunoSEQ multiplex PCR, while the TCRdb copy is restricted to in-frame clones and leaves out a portion. The sample lists 180,000 or so clones, 78% occurring once. Sequencing was done on a sample of PBMCs. These receptors were obtained from a female donor in good health and CMV-seronegative.

This clone was observed a handful of times. This chain connects TRBV5-1 to TRBJ2-1, with D perhaps matching TRBD1 (5 bases). CDR3 length equals 14 residues. The V end lost 5 bases, the J end lost 0 bases, and 9 bases lay between the germline ends. Germline V CDR1 and CDR2: SGHRS, YFSETQ. CDR3 sequence (DNA): TGCGCCAGCAGGTACAGGAGCTCCTACAATGAGCAGTTCTTC. It encodes CASRYRSSYNEQFF.

V is TRBV27 and J is TRBJ2-7, with TRBD2 identical over 14 bases. The germline V gene has CDR1 MNHEY and CDR2 SMNVEV (reference sequence). V lost 4 bases and J lost 3; bases outside the gene matches: 11. The CDR3 length is 18 residues. CDR3 sequence reads: CASSSRTRTSGRFYEQYF. CDR3 nucleotides: TGTGCCAGCAGTTCACGAACAAGGACTAGCGGGAGGTTCTACGAGCAGTACTTC.

This clone was counted between two and nine times. This chain links TRBV19 with TRBJ1-5, with a possible D match to TRBD1 (5 bases). The V gene's germline CDR1 is LNHDA and CDR2 SQIVND (reference sequence). Trimming shortened V by 1 base and J by 6 bases, and 7 bases separated the two germline ends. CDR3 length: 13 amino acids. CDR3 DNA: TGTGCCAGTAGTATAGGACAGATTCAGCCCCAGCATTTT. Amino acid sequence: CASSIGQIQPQHF.

This clone has a handful of counts. V gene TRBV9 combines with J gene TRBJ2-1, with 12 positions matching TRBD2. With V trimmed by 4 bases and J by 0 bases, 5 bases remained unmatched. CDR3 length: 17 amino acids. Germline V gene sequence: CDR1 SGDLS, CDR2 YYNGEE. CDR3 bases: TGTGCCAGCAGCTTTGGACTAGCGGGGTCCTCCTACAATGAGCAGTTCTTC. This codes for CASSFGLAGSSYNEQFF.

Note on this clone: Because it lacks the conserved phenylalanine or tryptophan at the end, this CDR3 is likely a read error. Because the CDR3's place on the DNA is in doubt, the DNA is left out and the CDR3 is given as listed by TCRdb. The V gene is TRBV10-1, the J gene TRBJ2-4; TRBD1, the table's D call, was not compared with the DNA. CDR1 and CDR2 from the germline V gene are WNHNN and SYGVQD (reference sequence). Counting both end residues, the CDR3 totals 11 amino acids. The CDR3 region is CASSESRRTEY.

The table lists this clone with a count of one. This chain joins TRBV5-1 and TRBJ2-2; the D is unclear. Germline V gene lookup returns CDR1 SGHRS and CDR2 YFSETQ. V lost 4 bases and J lost 2, with 15 bases in between. This CDR3 is built from 16 residues. Here the CDR3 DNA reads TGCGCCAGCAGCCCGCCCACTCCACTTAACACCGGGGAGCTGTTTTTT. It translates to CASSPPTPLNTGELFF. Based on the CDR3 plus reference TRBV5-1 and TRBJ2-2, the full variable domain is KAGVTQTPRYLIKTRGQQVTLSCSPISGHRSVSWYQQTPGQGLQFLFEYFSETQRNKGNFPGRFSGRQFSNSRSEMNVSTLELGDSALYLCASSPPTPLNTGELFFGEGSRLTVL.

V and J are TRBV7-9 and TRBJ2-3; D is possibly TRBD1 (6 bases). Between the trimmed V and J ends, which lost 8 bases and 2 bases, there was a span of 20 bases. Germline-derived CDR1 and CDR2 are SEHNR and FQNEAQ (reference sequence). The CDR3 spans 16 residues. The CDR3 DNA is TGTGCCAGCCGAACCTTTTCCCAGGGGCCCACAGATACGCAGTATTTT. Encoded protein: CASRTFSQGPTDTQYF. Together with reference TRBV7-9 and TRBJ2-3, the CDR3 gives the full variable domain: DTGVSQNPRHKITKRGQNVTFRCDPISEHNRLYWYRQTLGQGPEFLTYFQNEAQLEKSRLLSDRFSAERPKGSFSTLEIQRTEQGDSAMYLCASRTFSQGPTDTQYFGPGTRLTVL.

The rearrangement joins TRBV5-8 to TRBJ2-4; a weak D match, TRBD1 (6 bases). CDR1 and CDR2 (germline): SGHTS, YDEGEE. Trimming pared 3 bases from V and 3 bases from J, leaving 19 bases between. This CDR3 contains 17 residues. The CDR3 loop reads CASSSLARTANKNIQYF. Here the CDR3 DNA reads TGTGCCAGCAGCTCCCTCGCCCGGACAGCAAACAAAAACATTCAGTACTTC.

This chain connects TRBV9 to TRBJ2-1, with TRBD2 matching 8 bases. The CDR3 is 13 residues long. CDR1 and CDR2 from the germline V gene are SGDLS and YYNGEE. V trimming: 4 bases; J trimming: 7 bases; junction bases outside the gene matches: 4. The CDR3 sequence: CASSSSGWNEQFF. Here the CDR3 DNA reads TGTGCCAGCAGCTCTAGCGGGTGGAATGAGCAGTTCTTC.

J is TRBJ1-5 and V is TRBV7-8; 8 bases match TRBD1. The CDR3 runs 14 residues. CDR1 is SGHVS, CDR2 FQNEAQ, per germline. The trim removed 1 base at V and 7 bases at J, leaving 3 bases unmatched. The chain's CDR3 is CASSLETGEQPQHF. CDR3 in DNA: TGTGCCAGCAGCTTAGAGACAGGGGAGCAGCCCCAGCATTTT.

The V gene is TRBV5-1, the J gene TRBJ1-4, with D hard to call. The germline gives CDR1 SGHRS, CDR2 YFSETQ. This CDR3 is built from 13 residues. V dropped 2 bases and J dropped 5 bases, with 7 bases sitting between them. CDR3 residues: CASSLWPNEKLFF. CDR3 DNA sequence: TGCGCCAGCAGCTTATGGCCAAATGAAAAACTGTTTTTT.

The gene calls are TRBV6-5 and TRBJ2-1, with 8 bases lining up with TRBD2. The V and J ends lost 0 bases and 2 bases, in that order; junction bases with no gene match: 0. Germline-derived CDR1 and CDR2 are MNHEY and SVGAGI. The CDR3 is 15 amino acids. The CDR3 region is CASSYSAGAYNEQFF. CDR3 coding DNA: TGTGCCAGCAGTTACTCAGCGGGGGCCTACAATGAGCAGTTCTTC.

This clone was seen a handful of times. The J gene is TRBJ2-7, the V gene TRBV6-1, with 9 positions matching TRBD1. CDR1 is MNHNS and CDR2 is SASEGT in the germline V gene. The trim removed 7 bases at V and 0 bases at J, leaving 4 bases unmatched. The CDR3 length is 14 residues. The CDR3 bases are TGTGCCAGCACCTGGACAGGGGACTCCTACGAGCAGTACTTC. Its protein is CASTWTGDSYEQYF.

DNA for the CDR3: TGTGCCAGCAGCTCCGCGGGGGGCAGCGAGCAGTACTTC. It specifies CASSSAGGSEQYF. The gene calls are TRBV11-2 and TRBJ2-7; the match to TRBD2 covers 8 bases. V lost 4 bases, J lost 6 bases, and 5 bases stayed unmatched. Germline V gives CDR1 SGHAT, CDR2 FQNNGV. The CDR3 has 13 residues.

In its sample, this clone was seen once. The chain employs TRBV29-1 and TRBJ2-3, with D uncertain. Trimming removed 3 bases at V and 2 bases at J, with 3 bases between. Germline V CDR1 and CDR2: SQVTM, ANQGSEA. The CDR3 sequence is 11 residues long. The DNA for the CDR3 is TGCAGCGTTGACCACACAGATACGCAGTATTTT. The encoded protein is CSVDHTDTQYF.

There are a few counts of this clone. This sequence joins TRBV7-2 and TRBJ2-5, with TRBD2 matching 9 bases. The DNA matches TRBJ2-7 better at its end, which makes the J call doubtful. CDR1 is SGHTA, CDR2 FQGNSA, per germline. CDR3 length: 14 residues. This CDR3 is CASSGSGSGYEQYF. The CDR3 DNA reads as TGTGCCAGCAGCGGTAGCGGGAGTGGGTACGAGCAGTACTTC.

The V call is TRBV19, the J call TRBJ1-4, with no clear D. The CDR3 has 14 amino acids. The germline V and J ends were trimmed by 5 bases and 11 bases, with 18 bases remaining between them. Germline-derived CDR1 and CDR2 are LNHDA and SQIVND (reference sequence). The DNA for the CDR3 is TGTGCCAGTAGTGCCGCGTCTCTCCGAGGGAAACTGTTTTTT. Protein sequence: CASSAASLRGKLFF.

This clone was seen a single time. The rearrangement uses TRBV2 and TRBJ2-3, with TRBD2 as a possible D gene (5 bases). With 3 bases removed from V and 9 bases from J, the gap between germline ends came to 10 bases. Germline V gives CDR1 SNHLY, CDR2 FYNNEI. The CDR3 extends over 12 amino acids. The DNA for the CDR3 is TGTGCCAGCAGTGATGCGGGCATAACGCAGTATTTT. Its translation: CASSDAGITQYF.

The chain carries TRBV5-5 and TRBJ1-5; 9 bases agree with TRBD1. The CDR3 consists of 16 residues. Germline lookup yields CDR1 SGHKS and CDR2 YYEKEE (reference sequence). Unmatched junction bases numbered 7, after V lost 4 bases and J lost 2 bases. CDR3 region: CASSPTGGAGNQPQHF. CDR3 DNA: TGTGCCAGCAGCCCAACAGGGGGCGCAGGCAATCAGCCCCAGCATTTT. The full variable domain, with the rest looked up from reference TRBV5-5 and TRBJ1-5, is DAGVTQSPTHLIKTRGQQVTLRCSPISGHKSVSWYQQVLGQGPQFIFQYYEKEERGRGNFPDRFSARQFPNYSSELNVNALLLGDSALYLCASSPTGGAGNQPQHFGDGTRLSIL.